Listed here are 9 T cell receptor beta chains from one sample, sequenced in a study of blood T cell repertoires in COVID-19. The data were produced by immunoSEQ multiplex PCR, yet TCRdb's version contains in-frame clones alone and is incomplete. Of approximately 330,000 clones listed, 90% are singletons. Input material: peripheral blood. The receptors were gathered from a woman aged 35 to 49 with COVID-19, enrolled during active disease.

The chain is built from TRBV11-2 and TRBJ1-1; TRBD1 might be the D (6 bases). The germline V and J ends were trimmed by 1 base and 10 bases, with 16 bases remaining between them. This CDR3 comprises 14 residues. The germline V gene has CDR1 SGHAT and CDR2 FQNNGV. The CDR3 DNA sequence: TGTGCCAGCAGCTTAGTTCGGGGACATTGGTTAGCTTTCTTT. Encoded protein: CASSLVRGHWLAFF.

The chain has TRBV6-2 or TRBV6-3 and TRBJ1-2; 7 bases align to TRBD1. V shed 6 bases, J shed 7 bases, and the junction held 5 bases outside the gene matches. The V gene's germline CDR1 is MNHEY and CDR2 SVGEGT. This CDR3 has 12 amino acids. This CDR3 reads CASSSPGGGYTF. As DNA, the CDR3 is TGTGCCAGCAGCTCTCCAGGGGGTGGCTACACCTTC.

The chain combines TRBV5-6 with TRBJ2-2; TRBD1 is a possible D gene (5 bases). Trimming removed 4 bases from V and 6 bases from J, with 10 bases in between. Germline V lookup: CDR1 SGHDT, CDR2 YYEEEE. CDR3 length: 13 residues. CDR3 DNA sequence: TGTGCCAGCAGCCCAGGGTGGTCCGGGGAGCTGTTTTTT. Translating gives CASSPGWSGELFF.

The rearrangement uses TRBV18 and TRBJ1-1; a weak D match, TRBD1 (5 bases). CDR1 is KGHSH, CDR2 LQKENI, per germline. The CDR3 length is 13 residues. V lost 4 bases to trimming and J lost 8 bases, with 14 bases between them. CDR3 in DNA: TGTGCCAGCTCACTCGGACAAATTCTAGAAGCTTTCTTT. Its translation is CASSLGQILEAFF.

This chain joins TRBV7-2 and TRBJ1-5, with no clear D. The germline gives CDR1 SGHTA, CDR2 FQGNSA. V lost 6 bases and J 4 bases, leaving 13 bases between the germline ends. The CDR3 sequence is 14 residues long. The CDR3 DNA reads TGTGCCAGCAGGGGTGCAGGCCCAAATCAGCCCCAGCATTTT. It translates to CASRGAGPNQPQHF. Full variable domain (missing parts from reference TRBV7-2 and TRBJ1-5): GAGVSQSPSNKVTEKGKDVELRCDPISGHTALYWYRQSLGQGLEFLIYFQGNSAPDKSGLPSDRFSAERTGGSVSTLTIQRTQQEDSAVYLCASRGAGPNQPQHFGDGTRLSIL.

The chain combines TRBV15 with TRBJ1-4; D remains ambiguous. In germline, CDR1 is LNHNV, CDR2 YYDKDF (reference sequence). The CDR3 runs to 16 residues. V dropped 3 bases and J dropped 5 bases, with 16 bases sitting between them. CDR3: CATSRDFDGLNEKLFF. CDR3 sequence (DNA): TGTGCCACCAGCAGGGACTTTGACGGCCTGAATGAAAAACTGTTTTTT.

This rearrangement joins TRBV3-1 (or the pseudogene TRBV3-2) to TRBJ2-1, with 12 positions matching TRBD2. There are 17 residues in the CDR3. J gave up 5 bases and V 3 bases, and 8 bases lay outside the gene matches. The V gene's germline CDR1 is LGHDT and CDR2 YNNKEL (reference sequence). CDR3 sequence (DNA): TGTGCCAGCAGCCATTCTAGCGGGGGGGAGCTTGACAATGAGCAGTTCTTC. This gives the protein CASSHSSGGELDNEQFF.

The CDR3 DNA sequence: TGCGCCAGCAGATTTAGCGGGAGCACCCGCAATGAGCAGTTCTTC. Amino acids: CASRFSGSTRNEQFF. The gene calls are TRBV5-1 and TRBJ2-1, with TRBD2 matching 9 bases. The CDR3 consists of 15 residues. The V segment lost 5 bases and the J segment 6 bases; nucleotides outside the gene matches: 9. Germline V CDR1 and CDR2: SGHRS, YFSETQ. Variable domain in full (rest from reference TRBV5-1 and TRBJ2-1): KAGVTQTPRYLIKTRGQQVTLSCSPISGHRSVSWYQQTPGQGLQFLFEYFSETQRNKGNFPGRFSGRQFSNSRSEMNVSTLELGDSALYLCASRFSGSTRNEQFFGPGTRLTVL.

The V and J genes are TRBV6-6 and TRBJ1-6; 9 nucleotides match TRBD1. Trimming took 5 bases from V and 7 from J; bases not matched to a gene: 15. This CDR3 comprises 18 residues. Germline values: CDR1 MNHNY, CDR2 SVGAGI (reference sequence). This chain's CDR3 is CASSPRDRVFLSNSPLHF. CDR3 DNA sequence: TGTGCCAGCAGTCCCCGGGACAGGGTATTTCTCTCGAATTCACCCCTCCACTTT.